Below are 27 T cell receptor beta chains sequenced from a single sample in a study of blood T cell repertoires in COVID-19. The method was immunoSEQ multiplex PCR; TCRdb's version includes in-frame clones alone and lacks a portion of them. Of approximately 72,000 clones listed, around 86% were seen once; the top ten hold around 14%. Sample: peripheral blood. These receptors were taken from an older woman with acute or convalescent COVID-19.

The chain is built from TRBV19 and TRBJ1-1, with 10 bases that match TRBD1. The CDR3 is made up of 14 amino acids. Looked up from germline, CDR1 is LNHDA and CDR2 is SQIVND (reference sequence). V lost 6 bases to trimming and J lost 5 bases; unmatched junction nucleotides: 6. CDR3 loop: CASSVGQGRTEAFF. CDR3 sequence (DNA): TGTGCCAGTAGCGTGGGACAGGGGAGGACTGAAGCTTTCTTT. The full variable domain, completed using reference TRBV19 and TRBJ1-1, is DGGITQSPKYLFRKEGQNVTLSCEQNLNHDAMYWYRQDPGQGLRLIYYSQIVNDFQKGDIAEGYSVSREKKESFPLTVTSAQKNPTAFYLCASSVGQGRTEAFFGQGTRLTVV.

The rearrangement joins TRBV4-1 to TRBJ1-1; 10 positions match TRBD1. The CDR3 spans 18 residues. V lost 2 bases and J lost 3; bases outside the gene matches: 12. CDR1 and CDR2 (germline): MGHRA, YSYEKL. This CDR3 is CASSQIRFTDRGYTEAFF. The CDR3 region has the DNA TGCGCCAGCAGCCAAATCCGCTTTACGGACAGGGGGTACACTGAAGCTTTCTTT.

This clone was found once. The chain is built from TRBV19 and TRBJ1-5; 9 nucleotides match TRBD1. J lost 6 bases, V lost 3 bases, and 3 bases had no gene match. CDR1 LNHDA and CDR2 SQIVND come from the germline V gene (reference sequence). The CDR3 has 14 residues. CDR3 sequence reads: CASSIGTGPQPQHF. The CDR3 nucleotides are TGTGCCAGTAGTATCGGGACAGGGCCTCAGCCCCAGCATTTT.

The chain is built from TRBV5-1 and TRBJ2-7; D call uncertain. The CDR3 totals 13 residues. V lost 0 bases and J 6 bases, leaving 10 bases between the germline ends. Germline CDR1 reads SGHRS; CDR2 reads YFSETQ. CDR3 loop: CASSLEGPSEQYF. The CDR3 nucleotides are TGCGCCAGCAGCTTGGAAGGTCCTAGCGAGCAGTACTTC.

A few counts support this clone. The chain has TRBV29-1 and TRBJ2-3; D is unclear. CDR1 and CDR2 from the germline V gene are SQVTM and ANQGSEA. Trimming removed 3 bases at V and 2 bases at J, with 9 bases between. This CDR3 is built from 13 residues. The CDR3 nucleotides are TGCAGCGTTGATTGGCAGATCACAGATACGCAGTATTTT. Its protein is CSVDWQITDTQYF.

This clone was found once. The DNA is omitted, as the CDR3 cannot be located on it reliably, and the CDR3 follows TCRdb's listing. This chain uses TRBV5-1 with TRBJ2-5; the table gives TRBD1 as D, unverified against the DNA. Germline CDR1 reads SGHRS; CDR2 reads YFSETQ. The CDR3 spans 15 residues, counting both ends. The CDR3 loop is CASSTDRGFLETQYF.

This chain uses TRBV20-1 with TRBJ2-5; no clear D. CDR1 is DFQATT, CDR2 SNEGSKA, per germline (reference sequence). This CDR3 has 11 amino acids. Trimming stripped 0 bases from V and 7 bases from J, with 6 bases between. The CDR3 sequence is CSARDLRTQYF. As DNA, the CDR3 is TGCAGTGCTAGAGATCTCAGGACCCAGTACTTC.

This clone was counted only a few times. The CDR3 DNA reads TGTGCCACCAGTACGACAGGGGGCGCCGGGGAGCTGTTTTTT. It is translated as CATSTTGGAGELFF. This chain links TRBV24-1 with TRBJ2-2; 10 bases fit TRBD1. V lost 6 bases and J lost 6; bases outside the gene matches: 3. CDR1 is KGHDR, CDR2 SFDVKD, per germline. The CDR3 length is 14 residues.

The gene calls are TRBV5-4 and TRBJ2-5, with 9 bases aligning to TRBD1. J lost 3 bases, V lost 0 bases, and 12 bases had no gene match. The V gene's germline CDR1 is SGHNT and CDR2 YYREEE (reference sequence). The CDR3 has 18 amino acids. In DNA, the CDR3 is TGTGCCAGCAGCTTGGGAGGGACAGGGACTTTTTTAAAAGAGACCCAGTACTTC. Protein sequence: CASSLGGTGTFLKETQYF.

The chain has TRBV18 and TRBJ2-7; the D gene is possibly TRBD1 (5 bases). The V gene lost 3 bases and the J gene lost 0 bases, with 15 bases spanning the gap. CDR1 is KGHSH, CDR2 LQKENI, per germline. CDR3 length: 16 residues. The CDR3 DNA sequence: TGTGCCAGCTCACCCGCGACAGTGAGGAGCTCCTACGAGCAGTACTTC. It translates to CASSPATVRSSYEQYF.

The chain employs TRBV27 and TRBJ1-2; possibly TRBD1 for D (6 bases). The germline gives CDR1 MNHEY, CDR2 SMNVEV (reference sequence). This CDR3 spans 13 amino acids. V was trimmed by 6 bases and J by 4 bases, leaving 12 bases between them. CDR3 loop: CASSRDNTYGYTF. Written as DNA, the CDR3 is TGTGCCAGCAGCCGGGACAACACCTATGGCTACACCTTC.

This chain uses TRBV5-1 with TRBJ2-5; 9 nucleotides line up with TRBD2. CDR1 is SGHRS, CDR2 YFSETQ, per germline. V lost 1 base to trimming and J lost 5 bases; unmatched junction nucleotides: 12. This CDR3 is built from 17 residues. The CDR3 sequence is CASSLNSVTSGWETQYF. CDR3 nucleotide sequence: TGCGCCAGCAGCTTGAACTCAGTGACTAGCGGTTGGGAGACCCAGTACTTC.

The V and J genes are TRBV27 and TRBJ1-5; D perhaps matches TRBD1 (5 bases). The CDR3 runs 15 residues. V was shortened by 1 base and J by 0 bases, with 7 bases between the two germline ends. From germline, CDR1 is MNHEY and CDR2 SMNVEV (reference sequence). CDR3 amino acids: CASSLFRDSNQPQHF. DNA for the CDR3: TGTGCCAGCAGTTTATTCAGGGATAGCAATCAGCCCCAGCATTTT.

This chain connects TRBV11-3 to TRBJ2-3; maybe TRBD2 (6 bases). V was clipped by 6 bases and J by 4 bases, with 26 bases between them. Germline CDR1 reads SGHNT; CDR2 reads YENEEA. CDR3 size: 18 residues. The CDR3 sequence is CASSKTTGTPTFPDTQYF. The CDR3 nucleotides read TGTGCCAGCAGTAAGACAACCGGGACTCCGACCTTCCCAGATACGCAGTATTTT.

The chain joins TRBV5-1 to TRBJ1-2, with D unresolved. CDR3 size: 14 residues. Germline CDR1 is SGHRS and CDR2 is YFSETQ. The V end lost 2 bases, the J end lost 0 bases, and 8 bases lay between the germline ends. The CDR3: CASSFDATNYGYTF. CDR3 sequence (DNA): TGCGCCAGCAGCTTCGATGCTACTAACTATGGCTACACCTTC.

The chain uses TRBV10-3 and TRBJ2-3, with 8 nucleotides matching TRBD2. This CDR3 is 16 amino acids long. V lost 9 bases, J lost 0 bases, and 11 bases stayed unmatched. CDR1 and CDR2 (germline): ENHRY, SYGVKD. CDR3: CAISGRAGASTDTQYF. As DNA, the CDR3 is TGTGCCATTTCGGGGCGAGCGGGGGCGAGCACAGATACGCAGTATTTT.

The J gene is TRBJ2-4, the V gene TRBV19; D is possibly TRBD2 (5 bases). Germline lookup yields CDR1 LNHDA and CDR2 SQIVND (reference sequence). The V gene lost 7 bases and the J gene lost 1 base, with 14 bases spanning the gap. The CDR3 totals 15 residues. The CDR3 DNA reads TGTGCCAGTATGGGGAGTGTCGGGGCCAAAAACATTCAGTACTTC. Amino acids: CASMGSVGAKNIQYF.

The rearrangement joins TRBV7-8 to TRBJ1-4; 9 nucleotides line up with TRBD1. Germline V gene sequence: CDR1 SGHVS, CDR2 FQNEAQ. There are 15 residues in the CDR3. The junction had 5 bases not matched to a gene; V was cut back by 5 bases and J by 4 bases. The CDR3 region is CASSLGQGGNEKLFF. DNA for the CDR3: TGTGCCAGCAGCCTGGGACAGGGAGGTAATGAAAAACTGTTTTTT.

This clone was seen a few times. Other nucleotide sequences in the sample specify the same CDR3. This CDR3 is CASSQEASGSYEQYF. The CDR3 DNA reads as TGTGCCAGCAGCCAAGAAGCTAGCGGTTCCTACGAGCAGTACTTC. The rearrangement joins TRBV4-2 to TRBJ2-7; 7 bases fit TRBD2. V gave up 0 bases and J gave up 1 base; unmatched junction bases: 3. Germline-derived CDR1 and CDR2 are LGHNA and YNFKEQ. CDR3 length equals 15 residues.

The V gene is TRBV5-1, the J gene TRBJ2-5, with 7 bases aligning to TRBD2. Germline V lookup: CDR1 SGHRS, CDR2 YFSETQ. The CDR3 extends over 13 amino acids. Trimming removed 5 bases from V and 2 bases from J; junction bases left unmatched: 3. CDR3 coding DNA: TGCGCCAGCAGTTCGGGACTACAAGAGACCCAGTACTTC. Protein product: CASSSGLQETQYF. Combining the CDR3 with reference TRBV5-1 and TRBJ2-5 gives the whole variable domain KAGVTQTPRYLIKTRGQQVTLSCSPISGHRSVSWYQQTPGQGLQFLFEYFSETQRNKGNFPGRFSGRQFSNSRSEMNVSTLELGDSALYLCASSSGLQETQYFGPGTRLLVL.

The V and J genes are TRBV11-3 and TRBJ2-3; weak D call: TRBD1 (6 bases). There are 15 residues in the CDR3. Germline V lookup: CDR1 SGHNT, CDR2 YENEEA. Trimming removed 1 base from V and 3 bases from J, with 11 bases in between. CDR3: CASSLGGRATDTQYF. The DNA for the CDR3 is TGTGCCAGCAGCTTAGGGGGGCGAGCTACAGATACGCAGTATTTT.

V gene TRBV11-2 combines with J gene TRBJ1-3, with TRBD1 as a possible D gene (5 bases). The CDR3 extends over 16 amino acids. V lost 6 bases to trimming and J lost 0 bases, with 15 bases between them. Germline values: CDR1 SGHAT, CDR2 FQNNGV. CDR3 bases: TGTGCCAGCAGTACTGGCAGGGTCTACTCTGGAAACACCATATATTTT. It yields the protein CASSTGRVYSGNTIYF.

The CDR3 is CATSRERGYNEQFF. CDR3 nucleotide sequence: TGTGCCACCAGCAGAGAAAGAGGTTACAATGAGCAGTTCTTC. The genes are TRBV15 and TRBJ2-1, with D unclear. Trimming stripped 0 bases from V and 4 bases from J, with 7 bases between. This CDR3 spans 14 amino acids. The germline V gene has CDR1 LNHNV and CDR2 YYDKDF (reference sequence).

The gene calls are TRBV18 and TRBJ1-1; D call uncertain. Germline CDR1 KGHSH, CDR2 LQKENI. The V and J ends lost 3 bases and 5 bases respectively, with 7 bases between them. CDR3 length equals 12 residues. Here the CDR3 reads CASSPGATEAFF. The CDR3 DNA sequence: TGTGCCAGCTCACCCGGAGCGACTGAAGCTTTCTTT.

This clone was picked up one time. The V call is TRBV9, the J call TRBJ2-2; 7 bases fit TRBD1. V shed 2 bases and J 13 bases; nucleotides not matched to a gene: 5. Germline CDR1 reads SGDLS; CDR2 reads YYNGEE. The CDR3 totals 12 residues. The DNA of the CDR3 is TGTGCCAGCAGCGTTGGGACAGTGGGGCTGTTTTTT. This translates into CASSVGTVGLFF.

This clone has a handful of counts. This rearrangement joins TRBV12-2 to TRBJ2-1; the D call of TRBD2 is as the table states it, not checked on the DNA. TRBV12-2 is a pseudogene. The CDR3 spans 19 residues. The CDR3, as DNA: TGTGCAAGTCGCCCCGGGGCTCGGGGGGGCACCACCGGGATTAATGAGCAGTTCTTC. Its protein product is CASRPGARGGTTGINEQFF.

The chain uses TRBV24-1 and TRBJ2-7; 9 positions agree with TRBD1. J was trimmed by 2 bases and V by 5 bases; bases with no gene match: 3. The germline V gene encodes CDR1 KGHDR and CDR2 SFDVKD. There are 14 residues in the CDR3. The CDR3 sequence: CATSAGQGAYEQYF. DNA for the CDR3: TGTGCCACCAGTGCGGGACAGGGAGCCTACGAGCAGTACTTC.